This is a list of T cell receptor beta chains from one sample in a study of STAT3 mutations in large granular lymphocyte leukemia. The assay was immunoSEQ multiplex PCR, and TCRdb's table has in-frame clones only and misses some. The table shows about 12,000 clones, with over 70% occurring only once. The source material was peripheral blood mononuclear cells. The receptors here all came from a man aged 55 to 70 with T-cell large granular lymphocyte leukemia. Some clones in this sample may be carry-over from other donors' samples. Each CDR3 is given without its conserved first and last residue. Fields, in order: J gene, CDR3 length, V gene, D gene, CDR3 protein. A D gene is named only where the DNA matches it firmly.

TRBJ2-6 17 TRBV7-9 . ASSLAPGPSSSGANVLT
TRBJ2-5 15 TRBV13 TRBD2 ASSVSPGLAVSGAQY
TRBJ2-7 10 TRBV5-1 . ASSLGRNEQY
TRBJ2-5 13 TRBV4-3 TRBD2 ASSPRTSGSETQY
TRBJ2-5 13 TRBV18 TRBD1 ASSPRQGAGETQY
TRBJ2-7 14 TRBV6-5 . ASSYSGRSNAYEQY
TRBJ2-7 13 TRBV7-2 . ASSGDRSSSYEQY
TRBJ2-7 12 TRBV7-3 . ASSLSRDTYEQY
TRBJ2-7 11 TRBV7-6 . ASSALGSYEQY
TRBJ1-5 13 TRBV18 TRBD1 ASSVGTGRDQPQH
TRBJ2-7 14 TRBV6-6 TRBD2 ASSYGLASLSYEQY
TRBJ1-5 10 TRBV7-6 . ASSPLAEPQH
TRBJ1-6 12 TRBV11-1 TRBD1 ASSHGQGNSPLH
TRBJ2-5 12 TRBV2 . ASRLDSHQETQY